Following are 29 T cell receptor beta chains from one sample sequenced in a study of blood T cell repertoires in COVID-19. TCRdb's copy holds only in-frame clones and misses some; the assay was immunoSEQ multiplex PCR. The profile covers 65,000 to 90,000 clones, with 88% appearing a single time and roughly 4.6% taken by the ten largest. The specimen was peripheral blood. Receptor source: a human donor in a cohort sampled during active COVID-19.

V and J are TRBV7-9 and TRBJ2-3; D perhaps matches TRBD1 (5 bases). Germline V gives CDR1 SEHNR, CDR2 FQNEAQ (reference sequence). The CDR3 extends over 14 amino acids. V lost 8 bases, J lost 5 bases, and 17 bases lay in between. The CDR3 protein is CASDGSGWEDTQYF. CDR3 coding DNA: TGTGCCAGCGACGGGTCAGGGTGGGAAGATACGCAGTATTTT.

V is TRBV3-1 (or the pseudogene TRBV3-2) and J is TRBJ1-1; the match to TRBD1 covers 7 bases. The V gene's germline CDR1 is LGHDT and CDR2 YNNKEL (reference sequence). CDR3 length: 14 residues. V gave up 1 base and J gave up 13 bases; unmatched junction bases: 12. CDR3 sequence reads: CASSQGAFTGAVFF. CDR3 coding DNA: TGTGCCAGCAGCCAAGGGGCCTTTACAGGGGCCGTTTTCTTT.

This chain uses TRBV3-1 (or the pseudogene TRBV3-2) with TRBJ2-1; D is undetermined. Germline CDR1 is LGHDT and CDR2 is YNNKEL (reference sequence). CDR3 length: 9 residues. Trimming removed 8 bases at V and 10 bases at J, with 6 bases between. The CDR3 loop is CASSKEQFF. CDR3 in DNA: TGTGCCAGCTCAAAAGAGCAGTTCTTC.

This rearrangement joins TRBV6-5 to TRBJ1-4; D might be TRBD1 (5 bases). In germline, CDR1 is MNHEY, CDR2 SVGAGI. V lost 8 bases and J 7 bases, leaving 11 bases between the germline ends. This CDR3 region has 12 residues. CDR3 nucleotide sequence: TGTGCCAGCGCCGACAGAAGTGAAAAACTGTTTTTT. This gives the protein CASADRSEKLFF.

V and J are TRBV12-3 or TRBV12-4 and TRBJ2-5, with D possibly matching TRBD2 (7 bases). Trimming shortened V by 8 bases and J by 5 bases, and 12 bases separated the two germline ends. The length of the CDR3 is 12 residues. In DNA form, the CDR3 reads TGTGCCAGCGGGGGGGCCTCGGAGACCCAGTACTTC. This translates into CASGGASETQYF.

The chain combines TRBV6-2 or TRBV6-3 with TRBJ1-5; D remains unclear. Trimming left V 5 bases short and J 4 bases short, with 9 bases between. Germline CDR1 MNHEY, CDR2 SVGEGT. CDR3 length: 13 amino acids. DNA of the CDR3: TGTGCCAGCAGTAACCACGGGAATCAGCCCCAGCATTTT. This translates into CASSNHGNQPQHF.

V usage is TRBV6-1 and J usage is TRBJ2-1; no definite D call. Trimming stripped 2 bases from V and 6 bases from J, with 5 bases between. This CDR3 is 12 amino acids long. Germline assignment: CDR1 MNHNS and CDR2 SASEGT. The CDR3, as DNA: TGTGCCAGCAGTGAACGTTCCAATGAGCAGTTCTTC. Protein: CASSERSNEQFF.

The chain is built from TRBV4-2 and TRBJ2-7; perhaps TRBD2 as D (6 bases). V lost 0 bases to trimming and J lost 2 bases, with 14 bases between them. Looked up from germline, CDR1 is LGHNA and CDR2 is YNFKEQ. The CDR3 has 16 residues. The CDR3 DNA reads TGTGCCAGCAGCCAAGATTCGCGGGGAGCGCCCTACGAGCAGTACTTC. Translating gives CASSQDSRGAPYEQYF.

The V call is TRBV2, the J call TRBJ2-7; TRBD1 matches 7 bases. Germline CDR1 is SNHLY and CDR2 is FYNNEI. The junction had 9 bases not matched to a gene; V was cut back by 7 bases and J by 0 bases. This CDR3 comprises 15 residues. In DNA form, the CDR3 reads TGTGCCAGCATGACAGGGCCCGGGGCCTCCTACGAGCAGTACTTC. It encodes CASMTGPGASYEQYF.

The genes are TRBV7-8 and TRBJ1-5, with D uncertain. The V and J ends lost 5 bases and 1 base respectively, with 12 bases between them. CDR1 SGHVS and CDR2 FQNEAQ come from the germline V gene. CDR3 length equals 15 residues. The CDR3 region has the DNA TGTGCCAGCAGCATATCGCATGAGAGCAATCAGCCCCAGCATTTT. Its protein is CASSISHESNQPQHF.

The CDR3 nucleotides are TGCGCCAGCAGCCAGTCAGGTCTAAGCTCTGGAAACACCATATATTTT. Protein: CASSQSGLSSGNTIYF. The chain couples TRBV4-3 to TRBJ1-3, with D unclear. CDR3 length: 16 amino acids. The V gene's germline CDR1 is LGHNA and CDR2 YSLEER. Between the trimmed V and J ends, which lost 3 bases and 0 bases, there was a span of 12 bases.

Note on this clone: This may be a read error, as it is one base from a much larger clone. Different DNA sequences within this sample yield the same CDR3. The chain joins TRBV5-6 to TRBJ2-5; weak D call: TRBD1 (6 bases). CDR3 length: 13 amino acids. Germline CDR1 reads SGHDT; CDR2 reads YYEEEE. V lost 5 bases and J lost 2, with 10 bases in between. The DNA for the CDR3 is TGTGCCAGCAGTTCGGACAGACAAGAGACCCAGTACTTC. Residues: CASSSDRQETQYF.

CDR3: CASSFGAKGASATDTQYF. The CDR3 nucleotides are TGTGCCAGCAGCTTTGGGGCAAAGGGGGCCAGTGCGACAGATACGCAGTATTTT. The chain has TRBV13 and TRBJ2-3, with 7 bases lining up with TRBD1. Germline-derived CDR1 and CDR2 are PRHDT and FYEKMQ (reference sequence). V dropped 3 bases and J dropped 3; count of bases not matched to a gene: 15. The CDR3 covers 18 residues.

The chain uses TRBV7-6 and TRBJ1-2; 8 nucleotides agree with TRBD1. The CDR3 has 16 amino acids. Germline lookup yields CDR1 SGHVS and CDR2 FNYEAQ. With V trimmed by 4 bases and J by 3 bases, 10 bases remained unmatched. Here the CDR3 reads CASSSRQGTLDYGYTF. DNA of the CDR3: TGTGCCAGCAGCTCCAGACAGGGGACCCTAGACTATGGCTACACCTTC. Drawing the rest from reference TRBV7-6 and TRBJ1-2, the complete variable domain is GAGVSQSPRYKVTKRGQDVALRCDPISGHVSLYWYRQALGQGPEFLTYFNYEAQQDKSGLPNDRFSAERPEGSISTLTIQRTEQRDSAMYRCASSSRQGTLDYGYTFGSGTRLTVV.

The rearrangement links TRBV4-3 to TRBJ1-4, with D perhaps matching TRBD1 (5 bases). V shed 0 bases and J shed 8 bases, with 13 bases lying between them. The CDR3 runs 15 residues. Germline values: CDR1 LGHNA, CDR2 YSLEER. The CDR3 sequence: CASSQDGTTAEKLFF. CDR3 nucleotides: TGCGCCAGCAGCCAAGATGGAACGACAGCCGAAAAACTGTTTTTT.

The chain employs TRBV19 and TRBJ1-3; 7 bases line up with TRBD1. The CDR3 has 14 residues. V lost 6 bases, J lost 2 bases, and 4 bases stayed unmatched. From germline, CDR1 is LNHDA and CDR2 SQIVND (reference sequence). The CDR3 DNA sequence: TGTGCCAGTAGAACGACAGGGCCTGGAAACACCATATATTTT. Amino acid sequence: CASRTTGPGNTIYF. Full variable domain (remainder filled in from reference TRBV19 and TRBJ1-3): DGGITQSPKYLFRKEGQNVTLSCEQNLNHDAMYWYRQDPGQGLRLIYYSQIVNDFQKGDIAEGYSVSREKKESFPLTVTSAQKNPTAFYLCASRTTGPGNTIYFGEGSWLTVV.

The CDR3 here is CASSLSQGADEKLFF. CDR3 nucleotides: TGTGCCAGCAGCTTGTCACAGGGGGCCGATGAAAAACTGTTTTTT. This chain joins TRBV5-4 and TRBJ1-4, with 9 bases matching TRBD1. Germline CDR1 SGHNT, CDR2 YYREEE (reference sequence). The V segment lost 1 base and the J segment 6 bases; nucleotides outside the gene matches: 4. The CDR3 loop spans 15 amino acids.

Note on this clone: This CDR3 is also generated by other DNA sequences in the sample. The V call is TRBV30, the J call TRBJ2-1, with 13 bases identical to TRBD2. The CDR3 has 15 residues. After removal of 0 bases from V and 4 bases from J, the junction contained 0 bases not matched to a gene. Per the germline V gene, CDR1 is GTSNPN and CDR2 is SVGIG (reference sequence). CDR3: CAWSVLAGGYNEQFF. In nucleotides, the CDR3 is TGTGCCTGGAGTGTACTAGCGGGGGGGTACAATGAGCAGTTCTTC. Full variable domain (outside the CDR3, taken from reference TRBV30 and TRBJ2-1): SQTIHQWPATLVQPVGSPLSLECTVEGTSNPNLYWYRQAAGRGLQLLFYSVGIGQISSEVPQNLSASRPQDRQFILSSKKLLLSDSGFYLCAWSVLAGGYNEQFFGPGTRLTVL.

The V and J genes are TRBV28 and TRBJ1-4; no firm D call. CDR3 length: 16 residues. V dropped 3 bases and J dropped 0 bases, with 11 bases sitting between them. Germline CDR1 reads MDHEN; CDR2 reads SYDVKM. CDR3 loop: CASSFTRGSTNEKLFF. The CDR3 nucleotides read TGTGCCAGCAGTTTTACACGGGGTTCAACTAATGAAAAACTGTTTTTT.

About this clone itself: At the DNA level, this CDR3 is encoded by other sequences in the same sample as well. V gene TRBV9 combines with J gene TRBJ1-1; D gene uncertain. CDR3 length: 13 residues. With 2 bases removed from V and 2 bases from J, the gap between germline ends came to 7 bases. The germline V gene encodes CDR1 SGDLS and CDR2 YYNGEE. The CDR3 DNA follows: TGTGCCAGCAGCGTTGGCAGTAACACTGAAGCTTTCTTT. It is translated as CASSVGSNTEAFF.

The chain employs TRBV5-1 and TRBJ2-3, with TRBD1 matching over 10 bases. J gave up 1 base and V 6 bases, and 5 bases lay outside the gene matches. Looked up from germline, CDR1 is SGHRS and CDR2 is YFSETQ. This CDR3 is 15 amino acids long. As DNA, the CDR3 is TGCGCCAGCATTCTGGGACAGGGGCGCACAGATACGCAGTATTTT. Translated, it gives CASILGQGRTDTQYF.

In this sample, this clone turned up a few times. The chain joins TRBV9 to TRBJ2-3; a weak D match, TRBD1 (5 bases). CDR3 length: 15 residues. V was cut by 0 bases and J by 0 bases, with 8 bases left in between. The germline V gene has CDR1 SGDLS and CDR2 YYNGEE. The CDR3, as DNA: TGTGCCAGCAGCGTAGGACAGTTTAGCACAGATACGCAGTATTTT. It translates to CASSVGQFSTDTQYF.

This chain links TRBV11-2 with TRBJ2-1; 8 bases align to TRBD2. Germline CDR1 and CDR2: SGHAT and FQNNGV. The CDR3 is made up of 15 amino acids. The J segment lost 1 base and the V segment lost 3 bases, leaving 2 bases of the junction unmatched. CDR3 sequence (DNA): TGTGCCAGCAGCTTTTCTAGCGGGTCCTACAATGAGCAGTTCTTC. Protein product: CASSFSSGSYNEQFF. The complete variable domain, with remaining parts taken from reference TRBV11-2 and TRBJ2-1, reads EAGVAQSPRYKIIEKRQSVAFWCNPISGHATLYWYQQILGQGPKLLIQFQNNGVVDDSQLPKDRFSAERLKGVDSTLKIQPAKLEDSAVYLCASSFSSGSYNEQFFGPGTRLTVL.

This chain uses TRBV30 with TRBJ2-1; 10 bases are a match to TRBD2. The germline gives CDR1 GTSNPN, CDR2 SVGIG (reference sequence). The CDR3 sequence is 14 residues long. Germline trimming cut 4 bases from V and 9 bases from J; bases unmatched to any gene: 9. CDR3 sequence reads: CAWTQGLAPTEQFF. The CDR3 nucleotides read TGTGCCTGGACCCAGGGACTAGCGCCGACTGAGCAGTTCTTC.

J is TRBJ2-5 and V is TRBV7-9; D might be TRBD2 (5 bases). CDR1 is SEHNR, CDR2 FQNEAQ, per germline (reference sequence). This CDR3 is built from 13 residues. V was cut by 5 bases and J by 2 bases, with 9 bases left in between. The CDR3 nucleotides read TGTGCCAGCAGCGTCCGGGGTCAAGAGACCCAGTACTTC. Amino acid sequence: CASSVRGQETQYF.

This chain joins TRBV6-1 and TRBJ2-6, with 8 bases lining up with TRBD2. The J segment lost 1 base and the V segment lost 2 bases, leaving 4 bases of the junction unmatched. Germline V gene lookup returns CDR1 MNHNS and CDR2 SASEGT. The CDR3 spans 17 residues. CDR3 in DNA: TGTGCCAGCAGTGAACCCGGGGGGGGATCTGGGGCCAACGTCCTGACTTTC. It is translated as CASSEPGGGSGANVLTF.

The CDR3 DNA reads TGTGCCAGCAGCCTTCGGGGCAATGAGCAGTTCTTC. Translating gives CASSLRGNEQFF. The chain couples TRBV3-1 (or the pseudogene TRBV3-2) to TRBJ2-1, with D perhaps TRBD2 (5 bases). Trimming shortened V by 4 bases and J by 6 bases, and 7 bases separated the two germline ends. The germline gives CDR1 LGHDT, CDR2 YNNKEL (reference sequence). The CDR3 length is 12 residues.

This clone was recorded once. The genes are TRBV18 and TRBJ2-6; 7 positions agree with TRBD2. The ends lost 6 bases at V and 5 bases at J; junction bases unmatched: 7. Germline assignment: CDR1 KGHSH and CDR2 LQKENI. CDR3 length: 15 amino acids. CDR3 in DNA: TGTGCCAGCTCTAACTCCGGGACTAGGGCCAACGTCCTGACTTTC. Translation: CASSNSGTRANVLTF. Combining the CDR3 with reference TRBV18 and TRBJ2-6 gives the whole variable domain NAGVMQNPRHLVRRRGQEARLRCSPMKGHSHVYWYRQLPEEGLKFMVYLQKENIIDESGMPKERFSAEFPKEGPSILRIQQVVRGDSAAYFCASSNSGTRANVLTFGAGSRLTVL.

The chain employs TRBV3-1 (or the pseudogene TRBV3-2) and TRBJ2-6, with no clear D. The germline V gene has CDR1 LGHDT and CDR2 YNNKEL (reference sequence). The V end lost 7 bases, the J end lost 2 bases, and 12 bases lay between the germline ends. This CDR3 spans 15 amino acids. The CDR3 nucleotides read TGTGCCAGCACCCCCCGAAGCACTGGGGCCAACGTCCTGACTTTC. Protein sequence: CASTPRSTGANVLTF.